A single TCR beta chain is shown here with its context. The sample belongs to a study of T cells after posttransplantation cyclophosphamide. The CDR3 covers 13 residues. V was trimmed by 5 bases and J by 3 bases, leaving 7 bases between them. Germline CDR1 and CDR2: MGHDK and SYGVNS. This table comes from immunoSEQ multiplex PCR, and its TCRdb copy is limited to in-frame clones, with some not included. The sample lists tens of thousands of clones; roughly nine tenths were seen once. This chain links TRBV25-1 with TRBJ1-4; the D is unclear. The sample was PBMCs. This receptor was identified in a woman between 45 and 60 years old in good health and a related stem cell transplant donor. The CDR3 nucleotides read TGTGCCAGCAGTAGGGAGGCTAATGAAAAACTGTTTTTT. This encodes CASSREANEKLFF.